This passage covers 13 T cell receptor beta chains from one sample sequenced in a study of control samples from healthy donors and cancer patients. The table came from immunoSEQ multiplex PCR; TCRdb's copy has only in-frame clones and leaves some out. The sample lists some 200,000 clones, 90% to 95% occurring once. The sample taken for sequencing was blood. These receptors were obtained from a woman between 25 and 40 years old in good health.

This clone was detected once. The chain employs TRBV18 and TRBJ1-3; 7 bases map to TRBD1. V was pared by 2 bases and J by 4 bases, with 5 bases of the junction left unmatched. The germline V gene encodes CDR1 KGHSH and CDR2 LQKENI. The CDR3 runs to 15 residues. CDR3 nucleotides: TGTGCCAGCTCACCAAGGGGGCTGAGAGGAAACACCATATATTTT. As protein: CASSPRGLRGNTIYF.

This chain uses TRBV30 with TRBJ2-5, with TRBD2 matching 13 bases. CDR3 length: 16 amino acids. The germline CDR1 and CDR2 sequences are GTSNPN and SVGIG (reference sequence). The junction had 7 bases not matched to a gene; V was cut back by 2 bases and J by 4 bases. The CDR3 DNA is TGTGCCTGGAGTCCCCGACTAGCGGGAGGACCAGAGACCCAGTACTTC. As protein: CAWSPRLAGGPETQYF.

This chain uses TRBV10-3 with TRBJ2-3, with no clear D. V lost 2 bases, J lost 2 bases, and 8 bases lay in between. The CDR3 has 14 amino acids. Germline CDR1 and CDR2: ENHRY and SYGVKD. The CDR3 region has the DNA TGTGCCATCAGTGAGCGCGGAAACACAGATACGCAGTATTTT. Amino acid sequence: CAISERGNTDTQYF.

This chain links TRBV28 with TRBJ1-6; D gene unclear. V was clipped by 5 bases and J by 7 bases, with 9 bases between them. The CDR3 extends over 13 amino acids. Germline CDR1 and CDR2: MDHEN and SYDVKM. CDR3 in DNA: TGTGCCAGCAGTAGAACGGCCAATTCACCCCTCCACTTT. This gives the protein CASSRTANSPLHF.

The V call is TRBV27, the J call TRBJ2-7; 8 bases line up with TRBD2. The trim removed 3 bases at V and 3 bases at J, leaving 4 bases unmatched. The V gene's germline CDR1 is MNHEY and CDR2 SMNVEV (reference sequence). The CDR3 extends over 14 amino acids. The CDR3 loop reads CASSFGLAGYEQYF. CDR3 in DNA: TGTGCCAGCAGTTTCGGGCTAGCGGGCTACGAGCAGTACTTC.

V gene TRBV19 combines with J gene TRBJ1-2; 9 bases are shared with TRBD1. V lost 5 bases, J lost 4 bases, and 5 bases stayed unmatched. The CDR3 extends over 14 amino acids. The germline V gene has CDR1 LNHDA and CDR2 SQIVND (reference sequence). CDR3 coding DNA: TGTGCCAGTAGTCCCGGGACAGGGACCTATGGCTACACCTTC. Protein: CASSPGTGTYGYTF. Based on the CDR3 plus reference TRBV19 and TRBJ1-2, the full variable domain is DGGITQSPKYLFRKEGQNVTLSCEQNLNHDAMYWYRQDPGQGLRLIYYSQIVNDFQKGDIAEGYSVSREKKESFPLTVTSAQKNPTAFYLCASSPGTGTYGYTFGSGTRLTVV.

V gene TRBV19 combines with J gene TRBJ2-3, with TRBD2 identical over 10 bases. This CDR3 contains 15 residues. Germline V gene sequence: CDR1 LNHDA, CDR2 SQIVND (reference sequence). V shed 5 bases, J shed 5 bases, and the junction held 7 bases outside the gene matches. The CDR3 is CASSSLAGDIDTQYF. Here the CDR3 DNA reads TGTGCCAGTAGTTCCCTAGCGGGAGATATAGATACGCAGTATTTT.

The V call is TRBV7-9, the J call TRBJ2-1, with 15 bases that match TRBD2. The V gene end was trimmed by 5 bases and the J gene end by 3 bases; junction bases not matched to a gene: 5. The CDR3 totals 17 residues. Germline V gene lookup returns CDR1 SEHNR and CDR2 FQNEAQ (reference sequence). Written as DNA, the CDR3 is TGTGCCAGCAGCCCTGGACTAGCGGGGGGGCTCTACAATGAGCAGTTCTTC. As protein: CASSPGLAGGLYNEQFF.

Concerning this clone: A junction boundary mismatches the germline segment, possibly from a read error. V gene TRBV5-1 combines with J gene TRBJ1-6; maybe TRBD1 (5 bases). Germline CDR1 and CDR2: SGHRS and YFSETQ. The CDR3 runs 14 residues. The CDR3 region has the DNA TGCGTCAGCAGCTTGTCCGGGGGAGGGTCACCCCTCCACTTT. This codes for CVSSLSGGGSPLHF.

This clone was picked up a small number of times. The genes are TRBV25-1 and TRBJ1-6, with D tentatively TRBD1 (6 bases). CDR1 MGHDK and CDR2 SYGVNS come from the germline V gene. Trimming pared 5 bases from V and 7 bases from J, leaving 12 bases between. This CDR3 is built from 14 residues. In DNA, the CDR3 is TGTGCCAGCAGTAACAGGGTGGGGAATTCACCCCTCCACTTT. This gives the protein CASSNRVGNSPLHF.

The V gene is TRBV27, the J gene TRBJ1-6; D gene ambiguous. Trimming took 4 bases from V and 4 from J, leaving 14 bases between them. The CDR3 extends over 16 amino acids. Germline CDR1 reads MNHEY; CDR2 reads SMNVEV (reference sequence). The CDR3 nucleotides read TGTGCCAGCAGTTCCCCTCTTCGGAATTATAATTCACCCCTCCACTTT. Its translation is CASSSPLRNYNSPLHF.

The chain combines TRBV29-1 with TRBJ2-3; 10 bases fit TRBD2. In germline, CDR1 is SQVTM, CDR2 ANQGSEA. V shed 3 bases and J 2 bases; nucleotides not matched to a gene: 5. The length of the CDR3 is 15 residues. CDR3 bases: TGCAGCGTTGAGGGACTAGCGCCAGACACAGATACGCAGTATTTT. This encodes CSVEGLAPDTDTQYF.

A note on this clone: In the same sample, other DNA sequences code for this CDR3. V and J are TRBV24-1 and TRBJ1-5, with 8 bases lining up with TRBD1. The length of the CDR3 is 15 residues. CDR1 is KGHDR and CDR2 is SFDVKD in the germline V gene. V gave up 3 bases and J gave up 2 bases; unmatched junction bases: 2. CDR3 in DNA: TGTGCCACCAGTGATCCGGGACAGGGCAATCAGCCCCAGCATTTT. It is translated as CATSDPGQGNQPQHF.